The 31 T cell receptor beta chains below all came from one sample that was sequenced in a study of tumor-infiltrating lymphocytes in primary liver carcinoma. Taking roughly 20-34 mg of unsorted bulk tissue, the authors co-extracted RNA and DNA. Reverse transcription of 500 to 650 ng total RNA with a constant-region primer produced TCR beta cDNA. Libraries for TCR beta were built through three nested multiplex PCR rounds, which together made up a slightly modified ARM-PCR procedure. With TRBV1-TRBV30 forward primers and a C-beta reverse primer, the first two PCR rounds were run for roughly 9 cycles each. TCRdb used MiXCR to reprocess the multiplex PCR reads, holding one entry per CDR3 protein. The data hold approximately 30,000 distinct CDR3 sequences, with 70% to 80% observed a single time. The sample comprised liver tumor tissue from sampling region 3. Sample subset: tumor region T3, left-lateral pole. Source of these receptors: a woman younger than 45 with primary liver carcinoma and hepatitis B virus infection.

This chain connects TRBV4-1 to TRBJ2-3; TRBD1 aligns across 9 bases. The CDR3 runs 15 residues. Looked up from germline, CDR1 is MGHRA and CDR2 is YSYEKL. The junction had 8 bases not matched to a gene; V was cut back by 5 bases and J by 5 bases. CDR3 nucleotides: TGCGCCAGCAGCAAACAACAGGGGGCTCAAGATACGCAGTATTTT. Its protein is CASSKQQGAQDTQYF.

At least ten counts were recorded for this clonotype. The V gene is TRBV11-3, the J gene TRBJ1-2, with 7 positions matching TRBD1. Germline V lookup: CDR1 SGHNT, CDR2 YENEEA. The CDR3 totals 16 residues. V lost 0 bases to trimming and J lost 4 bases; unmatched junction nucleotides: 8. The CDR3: CASSLEGRRGVYGYTF. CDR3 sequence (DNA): TGTGCCAGCAGCTTAGAAGGGCGCAGGGGGGTCTATGGCTACACCTTC. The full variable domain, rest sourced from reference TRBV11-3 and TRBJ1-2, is EAGVVQSPRYKIIEKKQPVAFWCNPISGHNTLYWYLQNLGQGPELLIRYENEEAVDDSQLPKDRFSAERLKGVDSTLKIQPAELGDSAVYLCASSLEGRRGVYGYTFGSGTRLTVV.

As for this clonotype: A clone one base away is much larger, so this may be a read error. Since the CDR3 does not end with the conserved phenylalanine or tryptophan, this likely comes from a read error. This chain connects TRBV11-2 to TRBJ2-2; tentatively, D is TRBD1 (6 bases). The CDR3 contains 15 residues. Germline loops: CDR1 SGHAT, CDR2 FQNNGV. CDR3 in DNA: TGTGCCAGCAGCGTAGAGACAAGGGACACCGGGAATCTGTTTCTT. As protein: CASSVETRDTGNLFL.

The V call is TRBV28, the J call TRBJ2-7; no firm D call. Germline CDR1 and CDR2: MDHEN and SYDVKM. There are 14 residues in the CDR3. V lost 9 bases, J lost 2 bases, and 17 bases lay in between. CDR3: CASSAHQSPYEQYF. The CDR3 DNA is TGTGCCAGTAGTGCGCACCAAAGCCCCTACGAGCAGTACTTC.

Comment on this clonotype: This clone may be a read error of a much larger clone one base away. The chain's CDR3 is CANSLARIAYEQYF. The CDR3 region has the DNA TGTGCCAACAGCTTAGCACGGATAGCCTACGAGCAGTACTTC. The V call is TRBV11-2, the J call TRBJ2-7; D gene unclear. The CDR3 spans 14 residues. The germline V gene has CDR1 SGHAT and CDR2 FQNNGV.

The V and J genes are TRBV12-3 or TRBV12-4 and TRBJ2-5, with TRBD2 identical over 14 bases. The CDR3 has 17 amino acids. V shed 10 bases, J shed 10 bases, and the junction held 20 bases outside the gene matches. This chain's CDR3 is CANRRLAGGLRVEDQYF. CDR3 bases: TGTGCCAACAGAAGACTAGCGGGAGGGCTAAGAGTAGAAGACCAGTACTTC.

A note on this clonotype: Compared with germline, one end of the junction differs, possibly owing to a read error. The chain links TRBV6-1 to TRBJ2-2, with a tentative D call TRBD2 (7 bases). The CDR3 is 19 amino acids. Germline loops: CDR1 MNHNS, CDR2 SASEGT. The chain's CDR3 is CASSETLPGGTANTRELFF. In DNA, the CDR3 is TGTGCCAGCAGTGAAACCCTTCCGGGGGGCACCGCGAACACCCGGGAGCTGTTTTTT.

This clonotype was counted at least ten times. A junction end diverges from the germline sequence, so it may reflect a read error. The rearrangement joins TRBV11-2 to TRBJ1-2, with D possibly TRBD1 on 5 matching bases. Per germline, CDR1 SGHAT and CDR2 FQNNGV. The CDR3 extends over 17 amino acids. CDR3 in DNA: TGTGTCAGCAGCTTAGATCCGATCAGGGCGCTGCGCTATGGCTACACCTTC. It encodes CVSSLDPIRALRYGYTF.

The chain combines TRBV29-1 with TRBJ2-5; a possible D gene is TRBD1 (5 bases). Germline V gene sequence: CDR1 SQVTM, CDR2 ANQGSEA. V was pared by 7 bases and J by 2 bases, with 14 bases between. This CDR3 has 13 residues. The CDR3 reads CSAPGFRQETQYF. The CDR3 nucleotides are TGCAGCGCCCCAGGGTTTAGGCAAGAGACCCAGTACTTC.

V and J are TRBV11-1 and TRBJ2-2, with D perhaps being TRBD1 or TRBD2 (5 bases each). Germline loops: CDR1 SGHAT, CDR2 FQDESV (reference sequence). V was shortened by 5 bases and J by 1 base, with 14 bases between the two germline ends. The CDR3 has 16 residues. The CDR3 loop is CASSLVGGMNTGELFF. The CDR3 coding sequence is TGTGCCAGCAGCCTAGTTGGGGGTATGAACACCGGGGAGCTGTTTTTT.

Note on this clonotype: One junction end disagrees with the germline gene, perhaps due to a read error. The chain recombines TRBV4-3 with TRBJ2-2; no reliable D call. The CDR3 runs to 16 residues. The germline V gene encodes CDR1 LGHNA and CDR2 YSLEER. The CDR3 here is CASGQGHSVGTGELFF. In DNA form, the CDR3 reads TGCGCCAGCGGCCAAGGGCACAGCGTCGGCACAGGGGAGCTGTTTTTT.

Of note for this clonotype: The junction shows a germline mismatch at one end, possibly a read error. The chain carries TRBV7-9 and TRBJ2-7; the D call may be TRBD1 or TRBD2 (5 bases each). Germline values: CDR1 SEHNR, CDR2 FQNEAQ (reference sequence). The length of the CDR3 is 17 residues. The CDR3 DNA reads TGTGCCAGCAGCCCCACGGGGCGACAAATGGCCTCCTACGAGCAGCACTTC. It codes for CASSPTGRQMASYEQHF.

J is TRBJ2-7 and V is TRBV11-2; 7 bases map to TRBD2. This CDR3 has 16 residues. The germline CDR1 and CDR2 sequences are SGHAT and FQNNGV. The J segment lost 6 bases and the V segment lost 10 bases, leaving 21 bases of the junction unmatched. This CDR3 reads CANRYDGRTSGSEQYF. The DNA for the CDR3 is TGTGCCAACAGGTACGACGGGAGGACATCGGGAAGCGAGCAGTACTTC. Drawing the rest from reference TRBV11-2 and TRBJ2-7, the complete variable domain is EAGVAQSPRYKIIEKRQSVAFWCNPISGHATLYWYQQILGQGPKLLIQFQNNGVVDDSQLPKDRFSAERLKGVDSTLKIQPAKLEDSAVYLCANRYDGRTSGSEQYFGPGTRLTVT.

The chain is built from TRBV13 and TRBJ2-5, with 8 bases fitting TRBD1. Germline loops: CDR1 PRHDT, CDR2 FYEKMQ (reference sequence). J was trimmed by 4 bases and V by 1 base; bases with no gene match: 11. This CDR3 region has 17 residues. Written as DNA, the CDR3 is TGTGCCAGCAGCTTAGTCTCATGTTGGACAGGGCGAGAGACCCAGTACTTC. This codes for CASSLVSCWTGRETQYF.

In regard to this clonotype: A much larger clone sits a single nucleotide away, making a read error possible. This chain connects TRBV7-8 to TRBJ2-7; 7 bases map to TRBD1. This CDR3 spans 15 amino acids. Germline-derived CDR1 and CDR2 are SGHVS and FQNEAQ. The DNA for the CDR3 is TGTGTCAGCAGCTCACGACAGGGCGAGGGGTACGAGCAGTACTTC. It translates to CVSSSRQGEGYEQYF. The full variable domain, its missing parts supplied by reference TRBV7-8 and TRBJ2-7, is GAGVSQSPRYKVAKRGQDVALRCDPISGHVSLFWYQQALGQGPEFLTYFQNEAQLDKSGLPSDRFFAERPEGSVSTLKIQRTQQEDSAVYLCVSSSRQGEGYEQYFGPGTRLTVT.

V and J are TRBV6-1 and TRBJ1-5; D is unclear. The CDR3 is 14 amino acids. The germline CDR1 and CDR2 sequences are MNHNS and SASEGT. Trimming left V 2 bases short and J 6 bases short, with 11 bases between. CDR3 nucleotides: TGTGCCAGCAGTGAAACCGGCGAGATTCAGCCCCAGCATTTT. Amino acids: CASSETGEIQPQHF.

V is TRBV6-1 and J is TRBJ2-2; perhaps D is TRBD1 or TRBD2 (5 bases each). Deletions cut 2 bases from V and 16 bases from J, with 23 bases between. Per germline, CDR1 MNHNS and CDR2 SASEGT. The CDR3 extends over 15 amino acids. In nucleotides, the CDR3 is TGTGCCAGCAGTGAACTGCCGGGACGTTTCGGGGAACCGTTTTTT. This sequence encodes CASSELPGRFGEPFF.

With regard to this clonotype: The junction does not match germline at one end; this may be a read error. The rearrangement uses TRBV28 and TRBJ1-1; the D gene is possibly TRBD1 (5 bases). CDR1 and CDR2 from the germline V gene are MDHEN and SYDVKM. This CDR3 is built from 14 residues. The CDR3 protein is CVSKVSGPGTEAFF. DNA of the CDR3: TGTGTCAGCAAAGTCTCAGGGCCGGGAACTGAAGCTTTCTTT.

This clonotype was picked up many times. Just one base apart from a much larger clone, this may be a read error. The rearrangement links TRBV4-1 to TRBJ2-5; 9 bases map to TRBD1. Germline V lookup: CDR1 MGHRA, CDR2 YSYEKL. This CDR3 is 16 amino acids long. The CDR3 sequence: CASSQGPTGGWETRYF. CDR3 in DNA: TGCGCCAGCAGCCAAGGCCCCACAGGGGGCTGGGAGACCCGGTACTTC.

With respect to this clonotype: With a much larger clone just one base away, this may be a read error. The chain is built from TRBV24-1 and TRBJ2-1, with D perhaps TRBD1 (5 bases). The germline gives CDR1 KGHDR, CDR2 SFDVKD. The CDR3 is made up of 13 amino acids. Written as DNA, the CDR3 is TGTGCCACCAGGGACACTTCCTACATTGAGCAGTTCTTC. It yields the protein CATRDTSYIEQFF.

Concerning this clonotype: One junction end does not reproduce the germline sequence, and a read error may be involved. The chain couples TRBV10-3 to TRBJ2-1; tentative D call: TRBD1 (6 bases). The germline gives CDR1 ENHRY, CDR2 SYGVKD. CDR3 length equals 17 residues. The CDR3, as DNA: TGTGCCATCAGTGAGTCCCAAGCGGCCAGGGGCTACGATGGGCAGCTCTTC. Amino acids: CAISESQAARGYDGQLF.

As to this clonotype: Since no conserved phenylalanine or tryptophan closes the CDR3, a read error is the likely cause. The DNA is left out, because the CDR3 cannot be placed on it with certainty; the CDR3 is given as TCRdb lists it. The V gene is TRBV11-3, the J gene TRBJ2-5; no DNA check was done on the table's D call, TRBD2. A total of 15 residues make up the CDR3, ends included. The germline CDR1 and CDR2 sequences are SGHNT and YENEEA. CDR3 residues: CASSPRTTREGTQYL.

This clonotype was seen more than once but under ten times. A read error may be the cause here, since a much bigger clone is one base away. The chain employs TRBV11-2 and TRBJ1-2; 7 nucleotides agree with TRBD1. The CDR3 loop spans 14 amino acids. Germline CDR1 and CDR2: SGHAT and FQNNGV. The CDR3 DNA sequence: TGTGTCAGCAGCTTAGGGGACAGCTTCTATGGCTACACCTTC. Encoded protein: CVSSLGDSFYGYTF.

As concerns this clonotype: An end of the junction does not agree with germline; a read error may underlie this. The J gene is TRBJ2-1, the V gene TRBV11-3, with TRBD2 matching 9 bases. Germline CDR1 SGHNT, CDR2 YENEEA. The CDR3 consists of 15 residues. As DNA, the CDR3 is TGTGCCATCAGCCGACTAGCGGAGTGGGGGTATGAGCAGTTCTTC. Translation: CAISRLAEWGYEQFF.

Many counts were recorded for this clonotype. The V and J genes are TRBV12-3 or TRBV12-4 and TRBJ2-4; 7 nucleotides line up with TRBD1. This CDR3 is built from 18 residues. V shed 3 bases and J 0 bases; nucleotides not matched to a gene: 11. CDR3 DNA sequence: TGTGCCAGCAGTTTCTTAGTCTGGCAGGGGGTAGCCAAAAACATTCAGTACTTC. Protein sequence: CASSFLVWQGVAKNIQYF.

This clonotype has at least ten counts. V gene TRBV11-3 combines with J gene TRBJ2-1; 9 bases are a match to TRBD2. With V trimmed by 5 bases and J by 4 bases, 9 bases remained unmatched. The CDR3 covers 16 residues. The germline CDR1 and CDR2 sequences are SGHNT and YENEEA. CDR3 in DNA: TGTGCCAGCAGCGCGACTAGCGGAGGCCAATACAATGAGCAGTTCTTC. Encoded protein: CASSATSGGQYNEQFF. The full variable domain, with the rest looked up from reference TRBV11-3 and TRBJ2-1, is EAGVVQSPRYKIIEKKQPVAFWCNPISGHNTLYWYLQNLGQGPELLIRYENEEAVDDSQLPKDRFSAERLKGVDSTLKIQPAELGDSAVYLCASSATSGGQYNEQFFGPGTRLTVL.

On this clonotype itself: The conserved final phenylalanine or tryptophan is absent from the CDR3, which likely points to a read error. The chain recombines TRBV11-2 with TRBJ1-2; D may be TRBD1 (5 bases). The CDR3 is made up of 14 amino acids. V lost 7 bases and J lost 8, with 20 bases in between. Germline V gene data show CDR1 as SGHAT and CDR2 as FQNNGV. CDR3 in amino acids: CASTQGGGDGGYTS. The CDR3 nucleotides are TGTGCCAGCACTCAGGGTGGGGGGGATGGAGGCTACACCTCC.

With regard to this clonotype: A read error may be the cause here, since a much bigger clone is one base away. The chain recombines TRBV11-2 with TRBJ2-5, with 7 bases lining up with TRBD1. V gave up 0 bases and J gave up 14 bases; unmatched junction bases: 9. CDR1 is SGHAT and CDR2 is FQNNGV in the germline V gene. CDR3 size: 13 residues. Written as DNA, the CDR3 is TGTGCCAGCAGCTTAGATATCAGGGACAGCGAATACTTC. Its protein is CASSLDIRDSEYF. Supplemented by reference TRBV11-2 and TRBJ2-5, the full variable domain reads EAGVAQSPRYKIIEKRQSVAFWCNPISGHATLYWYQQILGQGPKLLIQFQNNGVVDDSQLPKDRFSAERLKGVDSTLKIQPAKLEDSAVYLCASSLDIRDSEYFGPGTRLLVL.

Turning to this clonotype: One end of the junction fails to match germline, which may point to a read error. CDR3 loop: CPSNHRRSGSLTDTQYF. CDR3 DNA sequence: TGTCCCAGCAACCATCGACGGAGCGGGAGCCTCACAGATACGCAGTATTTT. The chain joins TRBV11-2 to TRBJ2-3; 8 bases agree with TRBD2. In germline, CDR1 is SGHAT, CDR2 FQNNGV. The CDR3 contains 17 residues.

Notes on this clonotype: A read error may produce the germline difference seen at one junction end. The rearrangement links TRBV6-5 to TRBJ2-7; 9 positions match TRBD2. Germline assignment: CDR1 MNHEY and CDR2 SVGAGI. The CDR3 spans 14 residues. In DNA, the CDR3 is TGTGCAAGCAAATCGGGACTAGCTTATTACGAGCAGTACTTC. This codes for CASKSGLAYYEQYF.

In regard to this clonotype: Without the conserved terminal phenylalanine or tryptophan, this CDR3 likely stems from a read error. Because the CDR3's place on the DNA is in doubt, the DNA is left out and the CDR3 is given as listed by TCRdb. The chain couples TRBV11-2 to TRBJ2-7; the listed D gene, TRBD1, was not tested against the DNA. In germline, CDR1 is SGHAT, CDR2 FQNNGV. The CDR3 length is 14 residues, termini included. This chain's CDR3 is CARSLVGGLGELYL.